This entry features one T cell receptor beta chain sequence. This record belongs to a study of blood T cell repertoires in COVID-19. Overall study: Sample material is recorded as cDNA or gDNA derived from T cells, B-cell-depleted T cells, or PBMCs.

Germline loops: CDR1 LGHNA, CDR2 YSLEER. Trimming took off 1 base at V and 2 bases at J, with 13 bases between the two ends. The CDR3 totals 16 residues. The table came from immunoSEQ multiplex PCR; TCRdb's copy has only in-frame clones and leaves some out. The sample lists fewer than 200,000 clones; just over 90% were seen once. This rearrangement joins TRBV4-3 to TRBJ2-3, with D possibly TRBD2 on 6 matching bases. This clonotype originated in a man between 18 and 35 years old with COVID-19, enrolled during active disease. The sample consisted of peripheral blood. The CDR3 loop reads CASSQGGGTFTDTQYF. CDR3 in DNA: TGCGCCAGCAGCCAAGGGGGCGGGACCTTCACAGATACGCAGTATTTT.